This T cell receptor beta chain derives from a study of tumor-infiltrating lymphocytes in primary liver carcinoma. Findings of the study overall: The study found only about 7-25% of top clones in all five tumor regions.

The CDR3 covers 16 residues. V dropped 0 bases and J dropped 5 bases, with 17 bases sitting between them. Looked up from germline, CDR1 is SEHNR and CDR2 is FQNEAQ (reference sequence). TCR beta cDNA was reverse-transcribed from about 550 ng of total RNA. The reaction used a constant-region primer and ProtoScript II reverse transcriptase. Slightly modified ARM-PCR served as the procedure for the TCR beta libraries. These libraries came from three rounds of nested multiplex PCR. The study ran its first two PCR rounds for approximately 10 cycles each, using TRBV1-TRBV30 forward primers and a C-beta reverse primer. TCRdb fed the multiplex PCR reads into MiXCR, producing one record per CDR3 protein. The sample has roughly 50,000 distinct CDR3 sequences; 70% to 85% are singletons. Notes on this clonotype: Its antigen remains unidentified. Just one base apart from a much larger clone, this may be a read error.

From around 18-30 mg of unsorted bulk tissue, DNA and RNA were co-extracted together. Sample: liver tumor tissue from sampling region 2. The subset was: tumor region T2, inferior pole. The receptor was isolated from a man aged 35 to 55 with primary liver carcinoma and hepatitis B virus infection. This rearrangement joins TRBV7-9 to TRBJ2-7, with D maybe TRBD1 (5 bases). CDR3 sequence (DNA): TGTGCCAGCAGCTTAGCGGTAGTGGGGCCCTCGAACGAGCAGTACTTC. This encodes CASSLAVVGPSNEQYF.